The next 13 T cell receptor beta chains were all read from a single sample in a study of cytomegalovirus exposure and HLA in healthy donors. The PCR had 60 Vbeta and 13 Jbeta primers. The assay was immunoSEQ multiplex PCR, and TCRdb's table has in-frame clones only and misses some. The table records 120,000 to 150,000 clones, more than 70% of them present only once. The specimen sequenced was PBMCs. The receptors shown here come from a man aged 35-49 years in good health and CMV-seronegative.

In DNA, the CDR3 is TGCGCCAGCAGTGAGTTGACTAGTCCCCCCTACAATGAGCAGTTCTTC. Its protein is CASSELTSPPYNEQFF. The chain carries TRBV10-1 and TRBJ2-1; D possibly corresponds to TRBD2 (6 bases). This CDR3 spans 16 amino acids. Germline values: CDR1 WNHNN, CDR2 SYGVQD (reference sequence). The V gene lost 1 base and the J gene lost 2 bases, with 12 bases spanning the gap.

The chain joins TRBV18 to TRBJ2-3; D remains unclear. The CDR3 consists of 14 residues. V lost 2 bases and J 2 bases, leaving 8 bases between the germline ends. The germline gives CDR1 KGHSH, CDR2 LQKENI. The CDR3 here is CASSPLAATDTQYF. CDR3 in DNA: TGTGCCAGCTCACCATTGGCGGCCACAGATACGCAGTATTTT.

This clone occurred a few times. This chain uses TRBV5-1 with TRBJ2-7; weak D call: TRBD2 (6 bases). This CDR3 comprises 13 residues. Germline-derived CDR1 and CDR2 are SGHRS and YFSETQ. V lost 4 bases, J lost 6 bases, and 14 bases lay in between. The DNA for the CDR3 is TGCGCCAGCAGCCTGGAGGGAGGAAGCGAGCAGTACTTC. It encodes CASSLEGGSEQYF.

The V and J genes are TRBV6-6 and TRBJ1-1; tentatively, D is TRBD1 (6 bases). CDR1 is MNHNY, CDR2 SVGAGI, per germline (reference sequence). Trimming left V 3 bases short and J 1 base short, with 12 bases between. The CDR3 totals 15 residues. The CDR3: CASSYPEGENTEAFF. CDR3 bases: TGTGCCAGCAGTTATCCAGAGGGGGAGAACACTGAAGCTTTCTTT.

V usage is TRBV6-1 and J usage is TRBJ2-7; tentatively, D is TRBD1 (5 bases). Germline CDR1 MNHNS, CDR2 SASEGT. This CDR3 contains 14 residues. V dropped 7 bases and J dropped 0 bases, with 13 bases sitting between them. The CDR3 nucleotides are TGTGCCAGCAAGGCAGGGCTTAGCTCCTACGAGCAGTACTTC. Protein product: CASKAGLSSYEQYF.

This clone was seen a handful of times. The rearrangement uses TRBV4-3 and TRBJ1-2, with 9 bases matching TRBD1. Germline assignment: CDR1 LGHNA and CDR2 YSLEER. Trimming took 0 bases from V and 0 from J; bases not matched to a gene: 8. The CDR3 has 18 amino acids. Here the CDR3 reads CASSQDGTGGTTNYGYTF. The CDR3 bases are TGCGCCAGCAGCCAAGATGGAACAGGGGGCACTACTAACTATGGCTACACCTTC.

The chain combines TRBV11-1 with TRBJ1-6; D is undetermined. V was cut by 6 bases and J by 7 bases, with 16 bases left in between. The CDR3 runs 15 residues. Germline values: CDR1 SGHAT, CDR2 FQDESV (reference sequence). The CDR3 nucleotides are TGTGCCAGCAGGCAGGTCACCAGCCCCAATTCACCCCTCCACTTT. It yields the protein CASRQVTSPNSPLHF. The full variable domain, rest sourced from reference TRBV11-1 and TRBJ1-6, is EAEVAQSPRYKITEKSQAVAFWCDPISGHATLYWYRQILGQGPELLVQFQDESVVDDSQLPKDRFSAERLKGVDSTLKIQPAELGDSAMYLCASRQVTSPNSPLHFGNGTRLTVT.

The chain combines TRBV9 with TRBJ2-3, with a weak D call TRBD1 (6 bases). Trimming removed 4 bases from V and 1 base from J, with 13 bases in between. Germline loops: CDR1 SGDLS, CDR2 YYNGEE. This CDR3 spans 15 amino acids. CDR3 protein: CASSRDTPGTDTQYF. CDR3 sequence (DNA): TGTGCCAGCAGCAGGGACACCCCAGGCACAGATACGCAGTATTTT.

The rearrangement links TRBV21-1 to TRBJ2-1; the table's D gene call, TRBD2, was not cross checked with the DNA. TRBV21-1 is listed as a pseudogene. This CDR3 has 19 amino acids. DNA of the CDR3: TGTGCCAGCAGCCCACTGCCCCAGTTGGACGGGAGCTCCTACAATGAGCAGTTCTTC. Its translation is CASSPLPQLDGSSYNEQFF.

The J gene is TRBJ2-6, the V gene TRBV19, with 8 bases matching TRBD1. The ends lost 3 bases at V and 0 bases at J; junction bases unmatched: 10. The V gene's germline CDR1 is LNHDA and CDR2 SQIVND (reference sequence). CDR3 length equals 19 residues. The CDR3 loop reads CASSMGPGTGLSGANVLTF. As DNA, the CDR3 is TGTGCCAGTAGTATGGGTCCCGGGACAGGACTCTCTGGGGCCAACGTCCTGACTTTC.

The V and J genes are TRBV7-3 and TRBJ2-1, with D maybe TRBD2 (6 bases). There are 18 residues in the CDR3. In germline, CDR1 is SGHTA, CDR2 FQGTGA. V was pared by 5 bases and J by 0 bases, with 20 bases between. The CDR3 is CASSRAGTGWSSYNEQFF. CDR3 DNA: TGTGCCAGCAGCCGTGCGGGGACGGGATGGAGCTCCTACAATGAGCAGTTCTTC.

This sequence joins TRBV10-3 and TRBJ2-3; 7 positions match TRBD1. Germline V gene data show CDR1 as ENHRY and CDR2 as SYGVKD. The V gene end was trimmed by 2 bases and the J gene end by 6 bases; junction bases not matched to a gene: 5. The CDR3 extends over 14 amino acids. The CDR3 region has the DNA TGTGCCATCAGTGAGGGGACAGTGTTGGATACGCAGTATTTT. Protein sequence: CAISEGTVLDTQYF.

This chain joins TRBV10-1 and TRBJ2-3; 7 nucleotides agree with TRBD2. The V and J ends lost 5 bases and 1 base, in that order; junction bases with no gene match: 9. This CDR3 is 16 amino acids long. Germline CDR1 and CDR2: WNHNN and SYGVQD (reference sequence). This chain's CDR3 is CASSPQWSGGTDTQYF. CDR3 DNA sequence: TGCGCCAGCAGTCCTCAGTGGAGCGGGGGCACAGATACGCAGTATTTT.